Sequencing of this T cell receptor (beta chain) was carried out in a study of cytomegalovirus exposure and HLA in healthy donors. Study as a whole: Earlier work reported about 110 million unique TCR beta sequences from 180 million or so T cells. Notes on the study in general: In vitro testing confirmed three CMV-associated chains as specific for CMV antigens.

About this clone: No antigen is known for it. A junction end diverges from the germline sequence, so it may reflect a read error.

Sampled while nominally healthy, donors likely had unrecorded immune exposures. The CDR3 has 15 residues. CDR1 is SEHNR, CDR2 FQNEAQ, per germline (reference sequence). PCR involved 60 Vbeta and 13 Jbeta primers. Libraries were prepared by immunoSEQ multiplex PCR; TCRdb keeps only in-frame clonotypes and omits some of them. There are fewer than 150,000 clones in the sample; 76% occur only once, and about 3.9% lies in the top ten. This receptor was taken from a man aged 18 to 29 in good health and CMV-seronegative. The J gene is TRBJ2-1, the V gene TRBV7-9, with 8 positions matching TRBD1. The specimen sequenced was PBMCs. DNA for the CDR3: TGTTCCAGCAGCTTAACAGGGGGAAGGGGCAATGAGCAGTTCTTC. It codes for CSSSLTGGRGNEQFF.